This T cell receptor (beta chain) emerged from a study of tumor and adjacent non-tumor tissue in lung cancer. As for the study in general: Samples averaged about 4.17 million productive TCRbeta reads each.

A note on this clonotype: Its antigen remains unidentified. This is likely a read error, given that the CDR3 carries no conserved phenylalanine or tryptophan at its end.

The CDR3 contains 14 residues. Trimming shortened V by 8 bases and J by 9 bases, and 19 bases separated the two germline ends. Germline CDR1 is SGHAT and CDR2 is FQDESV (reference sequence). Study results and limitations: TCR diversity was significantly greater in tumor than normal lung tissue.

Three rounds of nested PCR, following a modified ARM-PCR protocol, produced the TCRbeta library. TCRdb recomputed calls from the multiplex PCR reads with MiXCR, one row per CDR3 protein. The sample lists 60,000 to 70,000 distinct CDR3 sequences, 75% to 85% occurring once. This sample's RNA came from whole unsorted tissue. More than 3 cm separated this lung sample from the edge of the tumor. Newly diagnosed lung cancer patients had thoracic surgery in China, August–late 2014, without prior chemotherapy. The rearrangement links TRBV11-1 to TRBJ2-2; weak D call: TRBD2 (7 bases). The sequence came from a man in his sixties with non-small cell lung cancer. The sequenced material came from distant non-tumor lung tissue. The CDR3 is CASRQQGGTWELFS. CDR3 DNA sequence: TGTGCCAGCCGACAACAGGGAGGGACCTGGGAGCTGTTTTCT.